This TCR beta chain was recovered during a study of identical twins. This CDR3 comprises 13 residues. Trimming at V came to 3 bases and at J to 5 bases, leaving 3 bases not matched to a gene. In germline, CDR1 is ENHRY, CDR2 SYGVKD. MiXCR, applied by TCRdb to the 5' RACE reads, yields one record per CDR3 protein. This sample has 420,000 or so distinct CDR3 sequences, with approximately 17% found just once. The chain employs TRBV10-3 and TRBJ2-5; 7 nucleotides match TRBD2. The receptor was derived from a man aged 50 to 60 in good health. Sequencing was performed on naive T cells sorted from blood. The CDR3 DNA is TGTGCCATCAGTGATAGGGGAGGGGAGACCCAGTACTTC. It encodes CAISDRGGETQYF.